The 27 T cell receptor beta chains listed next were all sequenced from one sample in a study of shared clonotypes between healthy human individuals. Assay used: immunoSEQ multiplex PCR; TCRdb lists only in-frame clones, some missing. This sample has roughly 2 million clones, with approximately 94% found just once. Sample: naive CD4+ T cells sorted from blood. Subset defined: CD45RA+ positively selected. These receptors were taken from a man aged 18 to 35 in good health.

J is TRBJ2-1 and V is TRBV7-2, with 11 positions matching TRBD2. V was pared by 1 base and J by 4 bases, with 12 bases of the junction left unmatched. CDR1 and CDR2 from the germline V gene are SGHTA and FQGNSA. The CDR3 runs to 19 residues. CDR3 sequence (DNA): TGTGCCAGCAGCTTAGAATTGATCGCTAGCGGGAGGTTTTACAATGAGCAGTTCTTC. Amino acid sequence: CASSLELIASGRFYNEQFF.

The chain couples TRBV10-3 to TRBJ2-7; 8 positions match TRBD1. This CDR3 contains 14 residues. V shed 4 bases and J 5 bases; nucleotides not matched to a gene: 7. Germline V gene data show CDR1 as ENHRY and CDR2 as SYGVKD. The CDR3 DNA reads as TGTGCCATCAGTGTGGGGACAGGAGGGGACGAGCAGTACTTC. Translated: CAISVGTGGDEQYF.

V usage is TRBV6-5 and J usage is TRBJ1-2; the match to TRBD1 covers 9 bases. The J segment lost 2 bases and the V segment lost 6 bases, leaving 7 bases of the junction unmatched. Germline CDR1 reads MNHEY; CDR2 reads SVGAGI. The CDR3 extends over 15 amino acids. CDR3 sequence (DNA): TGTGCCAGCAGCCGCCGACAGGGGGGCAACTATGGCTACACCTTC. This gives the protein CASSRRQGGNYGYTF.

J is TRBJ1-2 and V is TRBV30; D uncertain. CDR1 GTSNPN and CDR2 SVGIG come from the germline V gene (reference sequence). Trimming removed 3 bases from V and 2 bases from J, with 7 bases in between. CDR3 size: 12 residues. This chain's CDR3 is CAWRERNYGYTF. CDR3 nucleotides: TGTGCCTGGAGGGAGAGGAACTATGGCTACACCTTC.

The J gene is TRBJ2-3, the V gene TRBV5-1, with 9 bases that match TRBD2. The V gene's germline CDR1 is SGHRS and CDR2 YFSETQ. The CDR3 has 17 residues. V lost 6 bases to trimming and J lost 6 bases; unmatched junction nucleotides: 17. CDR3 in amino acids: CASTAGVAGGPPDTQYF. DNA of the CDR3: TGCGCCAGCACCGCGGGGGTTGCGGGAGGGCCACCCGATACGCAGTATTTT.

The V call is TRBV4-1, the J call TRBJ1-1; D is perhaps TRBD1 (5 bases). Looked up from germline, CDR1 is MGHRA and CDR2 is YSYEKL. This CDR3 is built from 14 residues. V dropped 5 bases and J dropped 2 bases, with 12 bases sitting between them. The CDR3, as DNA: TGCGCCAGCAGCACAGGAGGAAGAAACACTGAAGCTTTCTTT. Translated, it gives CASSTGGRNTEAFF.

The chain links TRBV5-4 to TRBJ1-5; D gene ambiguous. Trimming pared 1 base from V and 6 bases from J, leaving 11 bases between. The CDR3 length is 14 residues. Looked up from germline, CDR1 is SGHNT and CDR2 is YYREEE (reference sequence). CDR3 sequence (DNA): TGTGCCAGCAGCTTGAGCTGGGCAAGTCAGCCCCAGCATTTT. Encoded protein: CASSLSWASQPQHF.

About this clone itself: Different DNA sequences within this sample yield the same CDR3. The chain uses TRBV25-1 and TRBJ1-6, with D perhaps matching TRBD1 (5 bases). The V end lost 4 bases, the J end lost 6 bases, and 7 bases lay between the germline ends. The germline gives CDR1 MGHDK, CDR2 SYGVNS. The CDR3 is 13 residues long. CDR3 region: CASSAQGNSPLHF. The DNA for the CDR3 is TGTGCCAGCAGTGCCCAGGGTAATTCACCCCTCCACTTT. Using reference TRBV25-1 and TRBJ1-6 for the parts outside the CDR3, the full variable domain is EADIYQTPRYLVIGTGKKITLECSQTMGHDKMYWYQQDPGMELHLIHYSYGVNSTEKGDLSSESTVSRIRTEHFPLTLESARPSHTSQYLCASSAQGNSPLHFGNGTRLTVT.

V usage is TRBV18 and J usage is TRBJ1-3; D gene ambiguous. CDR1 and CDR2 (germline): KGHSH, LQKENI. The ends were cut back, 5 bases at V and 0 bases at J, with 8 bases in the middle. CDR3 size: 14 residues. CDR3 nucleotide sequence: TGTGCCAGCTCAAAGGGCGTCTCTGGAAACACCATATATTTT. Translated, it gives CASSKGVSGNTIYF.

The chain couples TRBV6-6 to TRBJ1-1; tentative D call: TRBD1 (5 bases). Per the germline V gene, CDR1 is MNHNY and CDR2 is SVGAGI (reference sequence). The CDR3 has 15 amino acids. Trimming cost V 7 bases and J 0 bases, with 15 bases left between them. In DNA, the CDR3 is TGTGCCAGCACCATAGACAGAACTATGAACACTGAAGCTTTCTTT. It specifies CASTIDRTMNTEAFF.

The chain couples TRBV7-2 to TRBJ2-3; D gene uncertain. The V end was cut by 1 base, the J end by 1 base, with 6 bases between. The CDR3 sequence is 14 residues long. Germline V lookup: CDR1 SGHTA, CDR2 FQGNSA. The CDR3 DNA is TGTGCCAGCAGCTTAGGAGTCCGCACAGATACGCAGTATTTT. Amino acid sequence: CASSLGVRTDTQYF.

This chain joins TRBV7-2 and TRBJ2-1; D gene ambiguous. The length of the CDR3 is 14 residues. Germline CDR1 is SGHTA and CDR2 is FQGNSA. Deletions cut 1 base from V and 4 bases from J, with 8 bases between. The CDR3 nucleotides read TGTGCCAGCAGCTTAGGGGCTACGTACAATGAGCAGTTCTTC. This encodes CASSLGATYNEQFF.

The V and J genes are TRBV28 and TRBJ2-7; D uncertain. Germline V lookup: CDR1 MDHEN, CDR2 SYDVKM. V was shortened by 5 bases and J by 6 bases, with 8 bases between the two germline ends. There are 11 residues in the CDR3. The CDR3 is CASSMSPEQYF. Written as DNA, the CDR3 is TGTGCCAGCAGTATGAGCCCCGAGCAGTACTTC.

Details on this clone: Other DNA sequences in the sample encode the same CDR3. V usage is TRBV5-4 and J usage is TRBJ2-5, with 12 bases matching TRBD1. This CDR3 is built from 15 residues. V was pared by 3 bases and J by 4 bases, with 4 bases of the junction left unmatched. Germline lookup yields CDR1 SGHNT and CDR2 YYREEE (reference sequence). The CDR3 region has the DNA TGTGCCAGCAGCTCCGGGACAGGGGGCGTAGAGACCCAGTACTTC. Protein product: CASSSGTGGVETQYF.

The chain links TRBV15 to TRBJ2-7; TRBD2 matches 7 bases. Unmatched junction bases numbered 5, after V lost 0 bases and J lost 3 bases. CDR1 LNHNV and CDR2 YYDKDF come from the germline V gene (reference sequence). CDR3 length: 15 amino acids. This chain's CDR3 is CATSREGGRVYEQYF. DNA of the CDR3: TGTGCCACCAGCAGAGAAGGCGGGAGAGTCTACGAGCAGTACTTC.

The V and J genes are TRBV7-9 and TRBJ1-5, with 9 bases lining up with TRBD1. The CDR3 runs to 15 residues. The germline V gene encodes CDR1 SEHNR and CDR2 FQNEAQ (reference sequence). Unmatched junction bases numbered 4, after V lost 5 bases and J lost 2 bases. The DNA of the CDR3 is TGTGCCAGCAGCCTGGGACAGGGACGCAATCAGCCCCAGCATTTT. Translation: CASSLGQGRNQPQHF.

The V gene is TRBV5-6, the J gene TRBJ1-5, with D possibly being TRBD1 (5 bases). Trimming stripped 2 bases from V and 7 bases from J, with 16 bases between. This CDR3 has 15 residues. Germline V gene data show CDR1 as SGHDT and CDR2 as YYEEEE. The CDR3: CASSLRSGFGQPQHF. In DNA, the CDR3 is TGTGCCAGCAGCTTAAGGTCAGGGTTTGGCCAGCCCCAGCATTTT. Together with reference TRBV5-6 and TRBJ1-5, the CDR3 gives the full variable domain: DAGVTQSPTHLIKTRGQQVTLRCSPKSGHDTVSWYQQALGQGPQFIFQYYEEEERQRGNFPDRFSGHQFPNYSSELNVNALLLGDSALYLCASSLRSGFGQPQHFGDGTRLSIL.

As DNA, the CDR3 is TGTGCCAGCAGTTCACGACCCCTTACTGGGGAGCTGTTTTTT. Protein sequence: CASSSRPLTGELFF. The rearrangement uses TRBV6-6 and TRBJ2-2, with D uncertain. Per germline, CDR1 MNHNY and CDR2 SVGAGI (reference sequence). CDR3 length: 14 residues. V gave up 4 bases and J gave up 8 bases, with 14 bases separating them.

The chain employs TRBV10-3 and TRBJ1-4, with 7 nucleotides matching TRBD1. The CDR3 is 15 amino acids. The J segment lost 4 bases and the V segment lost 5 bases, leaving 7 bases of the junction unmatched. CDR1 is ENHRY, CDR2 SYGVKD, per germline. The CDR3 is CAISPGTVDNEKLFF. The CDR3 coding sequence is TGTGCCATCAGTCCCGGGACAGTTGATAATGAAAAACTGTTTTTT.

The chain is built from TRBV10-2 and TRBJ2-5; 9 bases line up with TRBD1. Germline CDR1 reads WSHSY; CDR2 reads SAAADI. This CDR3 comprises 15 residues. Trimming cost V 6 bases and J 3 bases; bases outside gene matches: 8. The CDR3 sequence: CASRIRDRAKETQYF. The CDR3 DNA follows: TGCGCCAGCAGGATCCGGGACAGGGCTAAAGAGACCCAGTACTTC.

With regard to this clone: Other DNA variants within this sample encode the same CDR3. The gene calls are TRBV5-1 and TRBJ2-3; D is unclear. V lost 1 base to trimming and J lost 4 bases, with 4 bases between them. The germline V gene encodes CDR1 SGHRS and CDR2 YFSETQ. CDR3 length: 12 amino acids. The CDR3 sequence is CASSLPADTQYF. Written as DNA, the CDR3 is TGCGCCAGCAGCTTGCCGGCAGATACGCAGTATTTT.

This chain joins TRBV5-5 and TRBJ1-2; D is ambiguous. The CDR3 runs 14 residues. Germline V gene sequence: CDR1 SGHKS, CDR2 YYEKEE (reference sequence). V was cut by 2 bases and J by 2 bases, with 10 bases left in between. The CDR3 loop is CASSFNPKNYGYTF. The CDR3 DNA reads as TGTGCCAGCAGCTTCAATCCGAAAAACTATGGCTACACCTTC.

With regard to this clone: A read error may produce the germline difference seen at one junction end. V is TRBV5-1 and J is TRBJ1-5; 8 nucleotides match TRBD1. This CDR3 spans 14 amino acids. The V gene's germline CDR1 is SGHRS and CDR2 YFSETQ. In DNA, the CDR3 is TGCGCCAGCAGCTTGGTGACAGGGGCTACGCCCCAGCATTTC. Residues: CASSLVTGATPQHF.

The chain uses TRBV2 and TRBJ1-1; D gene unclear. The CDR3 sequence is 14 residues long. Trimming left V 7 bases short and J 4 bases short, with 16 bases between. CDR1 SNHLY and CDR2 FYNNEI come from the germline V gene. Here the CDR3 reads CASIRPNEPTEAFF. The DNA of the CDR3 is TGTGCCAGCATTCGTCCCAACGAGCCCACTGAAGCTTTCTTT.

The rearrangement joins TRBV5-1 to TRBJ2-1; D unclear. The CDR3 contains 14 residues. The V end lost 0 bases, the J end lost 6 bases, and 10 bases lay between the germline ends. The germline CDR1 and CDR2 sequences are SGHRS and YFSETQ. The DNA of the CDR3 is TGCGCCAGCAGCTTGGAGGAGCTTGGCAATGAGCAGTTCTTC. Translating gives CASSLEELGNEQFF.

The V call is TRBV19, the J call TRBJ1-5; D uncertain. This CDR3 has 15 residues. Germline V gene sequence: CDR1 LNHDA, CDR2 SQIVND (reference sequence). The V and J ends lost 1 base and 3 bases respectively, with 10 bases between them. The CDR3 nucleotides are TGTGCCAGTAGTATAGGGCAGGTTCTCAATCAGCCCCAGCATTTT. As protein: CASSIGQVLNQPQHF.

The rearrangement links TRBV19 to TRBJ2-5; TRBD2 matches 8 bases. Per germline, CDR1 LNHDA and CDR2 SQIVND (reference sequence). The junction had 7 bases not matched to a gene; V was cut back by 5 bases and J by 5 bases. The CDR3 loop spans 14 amino acids. In DNA, the CDR3 is TGTGCCAGTAGTTCCCGGGAGGGCCAGGAGACCCAGTACTTC. Its protein is CASSSREGQETQYF.